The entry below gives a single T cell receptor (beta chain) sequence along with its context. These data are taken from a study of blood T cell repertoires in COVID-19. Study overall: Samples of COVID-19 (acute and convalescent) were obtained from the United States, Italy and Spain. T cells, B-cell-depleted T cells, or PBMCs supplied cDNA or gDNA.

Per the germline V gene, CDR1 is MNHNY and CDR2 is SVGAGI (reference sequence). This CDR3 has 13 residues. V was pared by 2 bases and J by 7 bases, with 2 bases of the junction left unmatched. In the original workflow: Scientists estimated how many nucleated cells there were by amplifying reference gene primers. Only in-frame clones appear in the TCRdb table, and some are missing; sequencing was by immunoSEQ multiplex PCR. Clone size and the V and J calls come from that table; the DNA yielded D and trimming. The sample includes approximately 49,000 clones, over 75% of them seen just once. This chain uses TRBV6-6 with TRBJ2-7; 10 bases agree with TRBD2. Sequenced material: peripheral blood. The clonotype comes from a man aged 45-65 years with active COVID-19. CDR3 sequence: CASSYIAGGEQYV. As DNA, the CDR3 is TGTGCCAGCAGTTACATAGCGGGGGGTGAGCAGTACGTC.